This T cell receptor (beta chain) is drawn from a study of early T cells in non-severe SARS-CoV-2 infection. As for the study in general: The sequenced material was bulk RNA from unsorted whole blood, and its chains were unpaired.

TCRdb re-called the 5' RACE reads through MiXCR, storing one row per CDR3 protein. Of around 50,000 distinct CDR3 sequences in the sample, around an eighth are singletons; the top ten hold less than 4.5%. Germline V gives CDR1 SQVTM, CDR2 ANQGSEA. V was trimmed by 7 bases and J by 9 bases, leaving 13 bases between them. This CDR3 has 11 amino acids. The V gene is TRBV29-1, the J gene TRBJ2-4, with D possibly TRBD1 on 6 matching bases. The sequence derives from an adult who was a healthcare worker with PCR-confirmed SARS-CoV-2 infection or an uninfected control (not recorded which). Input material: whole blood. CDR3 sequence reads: CSATGTGIQYF. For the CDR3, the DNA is TGCAGCGCTACAGGGACGGGCATTCAGTACTTC.